These T cell receptor beta chains were read from a single sample in a study of T cell repertoires in cytomegalovirus infection. TCRdb fed the reads into MiXCR, producing one record per CDR3 protein. This sample has 150,000 to 200,000 distinct CDR3 sequences; about 21% occur once, and the top ten carry less than 3%. The sample taken for sequencing was PBMCs. The receptor source for this set is a human donor in good health (CMV status not recorded). Some clones in this sample may be carry-over from other donors' samples. Each CDR3 is given with its conserved first and last residue. The D gene is left open where the match is weak. Size is stated for part of the rows, as once, few or many counts, or as a class when the clone is expanded.

v_gene	d_gene	abundance	j_gene	CDR3nt	CDR3aa
TRBV7-2	NA	many	TRBJ1-2	TGTGCCAGCAGCTTAGTAGGGGTTGGTGCTAACTATGGCTACACCTTC	CASSLVGVGANYGYTF
TRBV5-1	NA	many	TRBJ1-1	TGCGCCAGCAGCTTTGGCGGACTGAACACTGAAGCTTTCTTT	CASSFGGLNTEAFF
TRBV11-2	NA	few	TRBJ1-6	TGTGCCAGCAGCTTAGAGGCCGTTTTTAATTCACCCCTCCACTTT	CASSLEAVFNSPLHF
TRBV20-1	NA	few	TRBJ2-5	TGCAGTGCTAGAGTTCGGGCGGCGCCGCAAGAGACCCAGTACTTC	CSARVRAAPQETQYF
TRBV11-2	TRBD2	many	TRBJ2-3	TGTGCCAGCAGCTTAGCACTAGCGGGAGTCGGTACGCAGTATTTT	CASSLALAGVGTQYF
TRBV20-1	NA	few	TRBJ1-5	TGCAGTGCTAGAGATCTCTCCCCAAACCGACGGGCCAATCAGCCCCAGCATTTT	CSARDLSPNRRANQPQHF
TRBV6-2/TRBV6-3	NA	many	TRBJ1-1	TGTGCCAGCACCTGGGGAGGAAACACTGAAGCTTTCTTT	CASTWGGNTEAFF
TRBV9	NA	few	TRBJ1-2	TGTGCCAGCGGACGTGGAGGGGACTATGGCTACACCTTC	CASGRGGDYGYTF
TRBV28	NA	NA	TRBJ1-4	TGTGCCAGCACTCTCGGCGGGGCTAATGAAAAACTGTTTTTT	CASTLGGANEKLFF
TRBV5-6	NA	many	TRBJ2-7	TGTGCCAGCAGCTTACCAACGAGCTCCTACGAGCAGTACTTC	CASSLPTSSYEQYF
TRBV20-1	NA	NA	TRBJ1-2	TGCAGTGCTAGGGGGGGAGGGGGGGCCTATGGCTACACCTTC	CSARGGGGAYGYTF
TRBV4-3	NA	NA	TRBJ2-1	TGCGCCAGCAGCCAAGAAGTGGTCGGGTCCTACAATGAGCAGTTCTTC	CASSQEVVGSYNEQFF
TRBV5-4	NA	few	TRBJ2-7	TGTGCCAGCAGCCAAAGCGGTTCCCCTCTCGATATTGAGCAGTACTTC	CASSQSGSPLDIEQYF
TRBV6-8	NA	NA	TRBJ2-1	TGTGCCAGCAGTTACGGGCTCCGGGATGAGCAGTTCTTC	CASSYGLRDEQFF
TRBV7-9	NA	many	TRBJ1-1	TGTGCCAGCAGCTTAGGGGGCCCGAACACTGAAGCTTTCTTT	CASSLGGPNTEAFF
TRBV20-1	TRBD2	NA	TRBJ2-1	TGCAGTGCATCTGGGACTAGCGGGACGTACAATGAGCAGTTCTTC	CSASGTSGTYNEQFF
TRBV12-3/TRBV12-4	NA	many	TRBJ2-7	TGTGCCAGCAGTCTGGCGGGACCGGCGCACGAGCAGTACTTC	CASSLAGPAHEQYF
TRBV4-1	NA	few	TRBJ1-6	TGCGCCAGCAGCCAAGCCGGGGGGGGTAGGGATTCACCCCTCCACTTT	CASSQAGGGRDSPLHF
TRBV7-9	TRBD2	many	TRBJ2-6	TGTGCCAGCAGCCCGGGGGGGGACCACGTCCTGACTTTC	CASSPGGDHVLTF
TRBV7-3	NA	many	TRBJ2-5	TGTGCCAGCAGCCCCATGGGGCGCGACCAAGAGACCCAGTACTTC	CASSPMGRDQETQYF
TRBV27	TRBD1	few	TRBJ2-2	TGTGCCAGCAGAATAACCTATAGAGGGGGCCCAGCCGAGGGGGAGCTGTTTTTT	CASRITYRGGPAEGELFF
TRBV7-2	NA	many	TRBJ2-3	TGTGCCAGCAGCCTGGGACTTATCTCTCTAGATACGCAGTATTTT	CASSLGLISLDTQYF
TRBV23-1	NA	NA	TRBJ1-5	TGCGCCAGCAGTCAAGGGACGAAAAATAGCAATCAGCCCCAGCATTTT	CASSQGTKNSNQPQHF
TRBV6-2/TRBV6-3	TRBD2	NA	TRBJ2-1	TGTGCCAGCAGGCGGGGACTAAAATCCTACAATGAGCAGTTCTTC	CASRRGLKSYNEQFF
TRBV29-1	NA	NA	TRBJ2-3	TGCAGCGTGAGGGGCCGAAGCACAGATACGCAGTATTTT	CSVRGRSTDTQYF
TRBV7-3	NA	NA	TRBJ2-1	TGTGCCAGCAGCTTTCACACGGCGGGTGAGCAGTTCTTC	CASSFHTAGEQFF
TRBV6-2/TRBV6-3	NA	NA	TRBJ1-5	TGTGCCAGCAGTTACTTTATGGACCAGCCCCAGCATTTT	CASSYFMDQPQHF
TRBV3-1	NA	NA	TRBJ2-6	TGTGCCAGCAGCCAAAGGGCCTCTGGGGCCAACGTCCTGACTTTC	CASSQRASGANVLTF
TRBV20-1	NA	NA	TRBJ2-5	TGCAGTGTTAGTCTCCTGGTCGCCAGGGAGACTCAGTACTTC	CSVSLLVARETQYF
TRBV24-1	TRBD1	NA	TRBJ1-1	TGTGCCACCAGTGACTCGACAGGGCCGAACACTGAAGCTTTCTTT	CATSDSTGPNTEAFF
TRBV19	NA	NA	TRBJ1-5	TGTGCCAGTAGTATAGTTCGGCGGGCTGACAATAGCAATCAGCCCCAGCATTTT	CASSIVRRADNSNQPQHF
TRBV5-4	NA	few	TRBJ2-3	TGTGCCAGCAGCCCGGCCGGACGGACCCTTTCTAGCACAGATACGCAGTATTTT	CASSPAGRTLSSTDTQYF
TRBV2	NA	few	TRBJ2-1	TGTGCCAGCAGTGAACTCTCCTCCGGAAATGAGCAGTTCTTC	CASSELSSGNEQFF
TRBV20-1	NA	NA	TRBJ2-2	TGCAGTGCTAGGCAGGGAAACACCGGGGAGCTGTTTTTT	CSARQGNTGELFF
TRBV5-5	NA	few	TRBJ2-7	TGTGCCAGCAGCTTGTCCGGACGGAGCTCCTACGAGCAGTACTTC	CASSLSGRSSYEQYF
TRBV7-2	TRBD1	medium-sized	TRBJ1-4	TGTGCCAGCAGCCTCGACAGGGGGTCGTGGGAAAAACTGTTTTTT	CASSLDRGSWEKLFF
TRBV18	TRBD1	NA	TRBJ1-6	TGTGCCAGCTCACCGCAACAGGGGGTGGCTTCACCCCTCCACTTT	CASSPQQGVASPLHF
TRBV12-3/TRBV12-4	TRBD2	few	TRBJ2-1	TGTGCCAGCAGTCGAGGACTAGCGGGAGGGCCGGGCAATGAGCAGTTCTTC	CASSRGLAGGPGNEQFF
TRBV2	TRBD2	NA	TRBJ2-1	TGTGCCAGCAGCCGGGACTACCAGGATGAGCAGTTCTTC	CASSRDYQDEQFF
TRBV12-3/TRBV12-4	TRBD2	many	TRBJ2-3	TGTGCCAGCAGACACACCGGACTAGCGGTTCCAGATACGCAGTATTTT	CASRHTGLAVPDTQYF
TRBV6-1	NA	few	TRBJ1-1	TGTGCCAGCAGTGAATTGGGGGGGAGCACTGAAGCTTTCTTT	CASSELGGSTEAFF
TRBV28	NA	many	TRBJ2-1	TGTGCCAGCAGTTTAATGGGGACGTTGGATGAGCAGTTCTTC	CASSLMGTLDEQFF
TRBV11-2	TRBD1	few	TRBJ2-7	TGTGCCAGCAGCCCCGGACAGGGGAACTCCTACGAGCAGTACTTC	CASSPGQGNSYEQYF
TRBV6-5	NA	many	TRBJ1-5	TGTGCCAGCAGGCAGACATTTACCGGGAGCAATCAGCCCCAGCATTTT	CASRQTFTGSNQPQHF
TRBV6-2/TRBV6-3	NA	NA	TRBJ2-7	TGTGCCAGCAGTTACATGGCGGGTCTCAACTACGAGCAGTACTTC	CASSYMAGLNYEQYF
TRBV28	TRBD1	NA	TRBJ2-7	TGTGCCAGCAGTTTAGGGGACAGGGCGTGGAAACAGTACTTC	CASSLGDRAWKQYF
TRBV2	TRBD2	NA	TRBJ2-7	TGTGCCAGCCGGGGGGGAGCGACCTATTCCCCCGAGCAGTACTTC	CASRGGATYSPEQYF
TRBV28	TRBD1	NA	TRBJ1-2	TGTGCCAGCAGTATCGGTGGACAGGGGGGTAACTATGGCTACACCTTC	CASSIGGQGGNYGYTF
TRBV7-9	TRBD2	NA	TRBJ2-1	TGTGCCAGCACTATGGGACTAGCGACTTACAATGAGCAGTTCTTC	CASTMGLATYNEQFF
TRBV15	NA	NA	TRBJ1-5	TGTGCCACCAGCAGAGATTACGGGAACAATCAGCCCCAGCATTTT	CATSRDYGNNQPQHF
TRBV29-1	NA	NA	TRBJ1-1	TGCAGCGTTGTACGCCAGGGGAGCACTGAAGCTTTCTTT	CSVVRQGSTEAFF
TRBV6-6	NA	NA	TRBJ2-7	TGTGCCAGCAGCTCAAGGGGGGGTGGCAACCAGAAGCAGTACTTC	CASSSRGGGNQKQYF
TRBV10-2	NA	few	TRBJ2-7	TGCGCCAGCAGTGAGCCTGACAGGAGGAGCTCCTACGAGCAGTACTTC	CASSEPDRRSSYEQYF
TRBV4-3	NA	once	TRBJ2-1	TGCGCCAGCAGCCGGAGCCAGGGTGTGTACAATGAGCAGTTCTTC	CASSRSQGVYNEQFF
TRBV6-8	NA	many	TRBJ2-3	TGTGCCAGCACGTGGCGGGTCAGTACAGATACGCAGTATTTT	CASTWRVSTDTQYF